This TCR beta chain is from a study of OX40 agonist ivuxolimab in advanced cancers. Context from the whole study: The costimulatory receptor OX40 (CD134) was targeted by ivuxolimab, a fully human IgG2 agonistic monoclonal antibody. Partial responses were achieved by three dose-escalation patients, of whom one had hepatocellular carcinoma and two had cutaneous melanoma. Intravenous ivuxolimab was administered to patients every 2 weeks at six dose levels: 0.01, 0.1, 0.3, 1.5, 3 and 10 mg/kg. Among the 52 dose-escalation patients, about 20 had hepatocellular carcinoma, approximately 15 melanoma, 9 renal cell carcinoma and 9 head and neck cancer. A male proportion of roughly 80% and a mean age of approximately 55 years, ranging from about 23 to 90, were recorded for the dose-escalation cohort. Prior anti-PD-1, anti-PD-L1 or anti-CTLA-4 therapy was permitted, and checkpoint inhibitors had been received by approximately 39% of dose-escalation patients. The paper covers the monotherapy dose-escalation part of the phase I ivuxolimab trial, which included N of about 51 patients. The purpose of peripheral TCRbeta sequencing was to test whether ivuxolimab changed TCR sequence diversity and led to clonal T-cell expansion.

Genomic DNA was isolated from the sorted cells so that the TCRbeta CDR3 region could be sequenced. The immunoSEQ Assay was used to sequence the TCRbeta CDR3 regions. TCRdb re-hosts the immuneACCESS table, in-frame sequences only. Its copies lack some clones; in the studies checked, an unresolved V gene accounts for under half of them, and the cause for the rest is not known. Across this sample there are around 70,000 clones, with 84% seen only once. The ten top clones hold around 0.84% of the sample. The trial excluded patients who had a history of autoimmune disease or were on systemic immunosuppression. Peripheral blood for TCR sequencing was collected from all dose cohorts at baseline, on cycle 4 day 1, and on cycle 7 day 1. Samples were obtained from an open-label, multicenter, first-in-human phase I dose-escalation trial of ivuxolimab. Adults with locally advanced or metastatic melanoma, renal cell, hepatocellular, or head and neck squamous cell carcinoma were enrolled in the trial. Before TCR sequencing, CD4+ T cells and CD8+ T cells were sorted from peripheral blood as separate populations.

This clone has a handful of counts. This clone's antigen is unknown. Within one base of it there is no much larger clone, and no base qualities were kept. The CDR3 measures 15 amino acids from cysteine to phenylalanine. The retained sequence is limited to the CDR3, 45 bases, with the frame set at the first base. CDR1 and CDR2 are drawn from the germline V gene: MGHRA, YSYEKL. The germline V and J ends show losses of 4 bases and 2 bases respectively, and no gene match explains 6 bases of the junction. What the authors observed across the whole study: Antigen specificity was not determined for the clonally expanded peripheral T cells. Low levels of normalized T-cell clonal expansion were also seen in some patients who did not respond. After ivuxolimab, expanded clones were on average more numerous among CD8+ T cells than among CD4+ T cells. At doses of 0.1 to 3.0 mg/kg, clonal expansion of both CD4+ and CD8+ T cells in blood was seen between baseline and week 6. Partial responders in the 0.1-3.0 mg/kg groups had among the lowest normalized peripheral clonal expansion, especially among CD8+ T cells.

The sequence came from an adult with an advanced solid tumor such as melanoma, head and neck, liver or kidney cancer. Recombination linked TRBV4-1 to TRBJ1-2; 8 middle bases align to TRBD1. This sample comprised CD4+ or CD8+ T cells sorted from blood, obtained in a trial of the OX40 agonist ivuxolimab. The DNA is TGCGCCAGCAGCCGACTGACAGGGGAAAACTATGGCTACACCTTC. Its translation reads: CASSRLTGENYGYTF.